This TCR beta chain is drawn from a study of OX40 agonist ivuxolimab in advanced cancers. About the study: A diagnosis of hepatocellular carcinoma, melanoma, renal cell or head and neck cancer was present in dose-escalation patients.

This CDR3 has 15 residues. Per germline, CDR1 MNHEY and CDR2 SVGAGI. The V gene lost 7 bases and the J gene lost 1 base, with 16 bases spanning the gap. Sequencing was performed with immunoSEQ multiplex PCR; in TCRdb, only in-frame clones are kept and a portion is missing. Among approximately 76,000 clones listed, over 75% were seen once. The receptor was isolated from an adult with an advanced solid tumor such as melanoma, head and neck, liver or kidney cancer. Here the sequenced sample was CD4+ or CD8+ T cells sorted from blood, taken in a trial of the OX40 agonist ivuxolimab. J is TRBJ1-2 and V is TRBV6-5; no clear D. CDR3 DNA: TGTGCCAGCACCCAGGAGGAGATCAGTAACTATGGCTACACCTTC. It codes for CASTQEEISNYGYTF.